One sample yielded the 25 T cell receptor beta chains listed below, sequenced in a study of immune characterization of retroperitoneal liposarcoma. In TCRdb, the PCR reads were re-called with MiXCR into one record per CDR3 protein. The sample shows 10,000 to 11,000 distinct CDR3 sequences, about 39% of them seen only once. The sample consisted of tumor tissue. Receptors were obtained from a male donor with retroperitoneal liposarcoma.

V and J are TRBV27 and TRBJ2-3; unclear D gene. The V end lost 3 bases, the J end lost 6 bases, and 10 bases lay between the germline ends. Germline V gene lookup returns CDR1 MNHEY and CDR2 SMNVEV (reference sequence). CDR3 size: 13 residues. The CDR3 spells CASSFTLGDTQYF. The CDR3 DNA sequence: TGTGCCAGCAGTTTCACCCTTGGGGATACGCAGTATTTT.

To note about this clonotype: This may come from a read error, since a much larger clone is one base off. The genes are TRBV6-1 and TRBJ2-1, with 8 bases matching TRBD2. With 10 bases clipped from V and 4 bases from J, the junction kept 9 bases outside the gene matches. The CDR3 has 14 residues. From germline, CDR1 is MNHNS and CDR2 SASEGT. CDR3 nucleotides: TGTGCCAACAAGCCAGCGGGGGCTTACAATGAGCAGTTCTTC. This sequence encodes CANKPAGAYNEQFF.

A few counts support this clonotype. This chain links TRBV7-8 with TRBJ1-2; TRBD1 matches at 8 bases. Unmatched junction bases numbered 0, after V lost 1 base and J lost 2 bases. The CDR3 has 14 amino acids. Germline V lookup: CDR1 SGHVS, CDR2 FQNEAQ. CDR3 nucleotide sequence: TGTGCCAGCAGCTTAGGGGACAGGAACTATGGCTACACCTTC. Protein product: CASSLGDRNYGYTF.

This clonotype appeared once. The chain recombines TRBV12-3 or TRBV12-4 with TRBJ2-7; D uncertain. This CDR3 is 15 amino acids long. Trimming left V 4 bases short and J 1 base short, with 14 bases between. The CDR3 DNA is TGTGCCAGCAGTTCCAGTGGAACCCTTTCCTACGAGCAGTACTTC. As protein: CASSSSGTLSYEQYF.

DNA of the CDR3: TGTGCCAGCCGACCTCGGGGACAGGGGTTTATGAATGAGCAGTTCTTC. This translates into CASRPRGQGFMNEQFF. The chain uses TRBV12-3 or TRBV12-4 and TRBJ2-1, with 10 bases fitting TRBD1. The CDR3 consists of 16 residues. V lost 8 bases and J lost 7; bases outside the gene matches: 14.

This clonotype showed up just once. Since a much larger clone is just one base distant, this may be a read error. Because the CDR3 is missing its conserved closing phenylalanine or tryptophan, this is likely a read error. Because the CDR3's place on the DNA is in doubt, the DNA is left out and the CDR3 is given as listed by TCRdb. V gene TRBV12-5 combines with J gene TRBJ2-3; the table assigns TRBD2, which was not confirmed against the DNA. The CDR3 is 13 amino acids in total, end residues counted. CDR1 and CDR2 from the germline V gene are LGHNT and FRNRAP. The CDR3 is CASGPSRQETQYS.

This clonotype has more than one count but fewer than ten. The DNA of the CDR3 is TGTGCCAGCAGCTCCGGGACAGGGATACGAGCTTTCTTT. Translated, it gives CASSSGTGIRAFF. The V gene is TRBV11-2, the J gene TRBJ1-1; TRBD1 matches at 9 bases. Trimming took 4 bases from V and 10 from J; bases not matched to a gene: 7. The CDR3 loop spans 13 amino acids. Germline-derived CDR1 and CDR2 are SGHAT and FQNNGV.

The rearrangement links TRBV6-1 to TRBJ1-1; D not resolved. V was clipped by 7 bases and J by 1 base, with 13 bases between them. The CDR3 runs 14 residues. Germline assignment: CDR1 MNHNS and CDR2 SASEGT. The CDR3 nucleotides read TGTGCCAGCATTGGAAGGCTTTCGAACACTGAAGCTTTCTTT. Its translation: CASIGRLSNTEAFF.

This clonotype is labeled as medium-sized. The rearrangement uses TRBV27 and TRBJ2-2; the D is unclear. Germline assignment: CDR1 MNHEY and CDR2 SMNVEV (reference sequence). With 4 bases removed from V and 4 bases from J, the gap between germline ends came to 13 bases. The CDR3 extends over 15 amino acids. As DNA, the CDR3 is TGTGCCAGCAGTTCTGACACGTTCTCCACCGGGGAGCTGTTTTTT. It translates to CASSSDTFSTGELFF.

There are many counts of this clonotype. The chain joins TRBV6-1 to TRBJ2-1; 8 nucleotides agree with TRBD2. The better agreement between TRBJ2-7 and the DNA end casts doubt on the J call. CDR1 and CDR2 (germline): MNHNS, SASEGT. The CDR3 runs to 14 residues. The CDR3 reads CASKPAGAYNEQYF. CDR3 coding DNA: TGTGCCAGCAAGCCAGCGGGGGCTTACAATGAGCAGTACTTC.

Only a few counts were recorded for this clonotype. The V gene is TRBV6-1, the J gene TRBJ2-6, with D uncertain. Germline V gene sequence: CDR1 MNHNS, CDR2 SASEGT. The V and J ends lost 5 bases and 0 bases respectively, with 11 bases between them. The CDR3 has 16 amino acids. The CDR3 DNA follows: TGTGCCAGCAGTCACCCCGATGTCTCTGGGGCCAACGTCCTGACTTTC. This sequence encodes CASSHPDVSGANVLTF.

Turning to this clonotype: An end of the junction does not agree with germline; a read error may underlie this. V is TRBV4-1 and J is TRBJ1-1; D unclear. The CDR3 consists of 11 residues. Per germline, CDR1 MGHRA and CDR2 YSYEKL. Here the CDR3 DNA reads TGTGCCAGCAGCCAAAAATATGAAGCTTTCTTT. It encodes CASSQKYEAFF.

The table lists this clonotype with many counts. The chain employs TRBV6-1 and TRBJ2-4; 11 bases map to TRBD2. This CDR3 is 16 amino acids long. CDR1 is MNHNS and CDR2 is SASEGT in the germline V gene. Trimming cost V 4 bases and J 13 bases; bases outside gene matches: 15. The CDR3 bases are TGTGCCAGCAGTGTCTCTCTAGCGGGAGGTGGGAATGAGCAGTACTTC. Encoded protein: CASSVSLAGGGNEQYF.

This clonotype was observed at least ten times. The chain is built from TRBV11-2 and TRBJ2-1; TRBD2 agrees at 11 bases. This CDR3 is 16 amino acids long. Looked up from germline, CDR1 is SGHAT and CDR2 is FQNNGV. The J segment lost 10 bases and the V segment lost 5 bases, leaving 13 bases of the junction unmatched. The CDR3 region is CASSPKSSGRAREQFF. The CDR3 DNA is TGTGCCAGCAGCCCTAAGAGTAGCGGGAGGGCCCGCGAGCAGTTCTTC. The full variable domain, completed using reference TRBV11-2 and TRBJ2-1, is EAGVAQSPRYKIIEKRQSVAFWCNPISGHATLYWYQQILGQGPKLLIQFQNNGVVDDSQLPKDRFSAERLKGVDSTLKIQPAKLEDSAVYLCASSPKSSGRAREQFFGPGTRLTVL.

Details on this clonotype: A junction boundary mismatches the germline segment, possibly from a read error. The chain's CDR3 is CANSLDGGLYNEQFF. The DNA for the CDR3 is TGTGCCAACAGCTTAGACGGGGGCCTGTACAATGAGCAGTTCTTC. The genes are TRBV7-2 and TRBJ2-1; the D gene could be TRBD1 or TRBD2 (6 bases each). CDR3 size: 15 residues. Germline-derived CDR1 and CDR2 are SGHTA and FQGNSA.

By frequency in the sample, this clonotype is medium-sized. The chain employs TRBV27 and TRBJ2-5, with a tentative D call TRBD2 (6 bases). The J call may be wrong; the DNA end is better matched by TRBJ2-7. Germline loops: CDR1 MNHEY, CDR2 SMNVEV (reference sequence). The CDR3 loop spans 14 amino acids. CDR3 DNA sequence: TGTGCCAGCAGTGTACGGGGGAAGGAGTACGAGCAGTACTTC. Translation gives CASSVRGKEYEQYF.

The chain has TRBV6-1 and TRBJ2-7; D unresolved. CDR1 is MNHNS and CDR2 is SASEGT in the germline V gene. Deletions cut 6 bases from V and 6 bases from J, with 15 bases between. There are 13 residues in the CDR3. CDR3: CASRYMPTSEQYF. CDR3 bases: TGTGCCAGCAGGTACATGCCTACCTCCGAGCAGTACTTC.

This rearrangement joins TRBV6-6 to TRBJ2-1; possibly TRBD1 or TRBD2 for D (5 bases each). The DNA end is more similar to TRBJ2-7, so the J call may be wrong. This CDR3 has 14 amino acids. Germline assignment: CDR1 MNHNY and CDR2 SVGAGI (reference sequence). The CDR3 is CASSWGSSYNEQYF. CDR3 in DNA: TGTGCCAGCAGTTGGGGGTCCTCCTACAATGAGCAGTACTTC.

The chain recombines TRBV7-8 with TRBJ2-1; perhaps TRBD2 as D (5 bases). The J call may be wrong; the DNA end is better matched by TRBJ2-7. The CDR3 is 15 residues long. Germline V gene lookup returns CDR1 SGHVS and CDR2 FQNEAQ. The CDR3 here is CASSLGVSDYNEQYF. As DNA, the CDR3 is TGTGCCAGCAGCTTAGGGGTTAGCGACTACAATGAGCAGTACTTC.

The CDR3 region is CASSARRVPRDTIYF. CDR3 sequence (DNA): TGTGCCAGCAGCGCGCGCAGGGTCCCCAGGGACACCATATATTTT. The chain recombines TRBV7-2 with TRBJ1-3, with D perhaps matching TRBD1 (5 bases). This CDR3 has 15 amino acids. V was cut by 5 bases and J by 8 bases, with 19 bases left in between. Per germline, CDR1 SGHTA and CDR2 FQGNSA.

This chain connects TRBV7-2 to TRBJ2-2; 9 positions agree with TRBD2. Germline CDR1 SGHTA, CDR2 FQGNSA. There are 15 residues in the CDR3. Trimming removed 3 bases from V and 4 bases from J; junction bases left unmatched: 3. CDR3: CASSFGTSFTGELFF. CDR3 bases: TGTGCCAGCAGCTTCGGGACTAGCTTCACCGGGGAGCTGTTTTTT.

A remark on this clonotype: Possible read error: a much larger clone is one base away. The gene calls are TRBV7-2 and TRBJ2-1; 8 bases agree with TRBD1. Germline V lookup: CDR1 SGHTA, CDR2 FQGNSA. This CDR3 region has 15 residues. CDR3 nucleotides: TGTGCCAACAGCTTAGATACAGGGGGGTACAATGAGCAGTTCTTC. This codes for CANSLDTGGYNEQFF.

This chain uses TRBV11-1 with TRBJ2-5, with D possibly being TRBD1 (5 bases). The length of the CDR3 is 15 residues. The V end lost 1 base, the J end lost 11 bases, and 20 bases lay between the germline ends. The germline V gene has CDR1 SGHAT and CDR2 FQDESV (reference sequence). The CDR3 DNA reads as TGTGCCAGCAGCTTAGAATTTGCAGGGAACAATGAGCAGTACTTC. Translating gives CASSLEFAGNNEQYF.

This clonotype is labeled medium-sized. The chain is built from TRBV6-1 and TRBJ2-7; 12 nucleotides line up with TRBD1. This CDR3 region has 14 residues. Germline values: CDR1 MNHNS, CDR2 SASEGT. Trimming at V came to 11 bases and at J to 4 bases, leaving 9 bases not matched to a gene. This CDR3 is CASLGTGGGYEQYF. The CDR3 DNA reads TGTGCCTCGCTCGGGACAGGGGGCGGGTACGAGCAGTACTTC.

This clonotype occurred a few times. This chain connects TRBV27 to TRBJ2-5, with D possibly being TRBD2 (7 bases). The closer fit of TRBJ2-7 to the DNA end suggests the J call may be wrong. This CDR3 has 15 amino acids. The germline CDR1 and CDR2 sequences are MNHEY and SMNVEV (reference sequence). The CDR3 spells CASSLWGGGFDEQYF. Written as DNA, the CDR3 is TGTGCCAGCAGTTTATGGGGGGGCGGATTCGACGAGCAGTACTTC.